This TCR beta chain is from a study of blood T cell repertoires in COVID-19. Study overall: The United States, Italy and Spain were the sources of the acute and convalescent COVID-19 samples. In each case, the material was cDNA or gDNA derived from T cells, B-cell-depleted T cells, or PBMCs.

The CDR3 runs 17 residues. Germline CDR1 SGHNT, CDR2 YENEEA. V was trimmed by 5 bases and J by 1 base, leaving 20 bases between them. In the original workflow: Reference gene primer amplification gave estimated nucleated cell counts. Assay used: immunoSEQ multiplex PCR; TCRdb lists only in-frame clones, some missing. Clonal size and the V and J genes are those of that table, whereas D and trimming came from the DNA. The sample carries around 130,000 clones, approximately 86% recorded once. The rearrangement links TRBV11-3 to TRBJ1-1; D possibly corresponds to TRBD1 (6 bases). The sequence derives from a woman between 50 and 59 years old who had recovered from COVID-19. Sequencing was performed on peripheral blood. CDR3 nucleotide sequence: TGTGCCAGCAGCGCCGCATCCGTAGGGGGAGAGAACACTGAAGCTTTCTTT. It encodes CASSAASVGGENTEAFF.